The 28 T cell receptor beta chains below were found in one sample sequenced in a study of blood T cell repertoires in COVID-19. Profiling relied on immunoSEQ multiplex PCR, and the TCRdb table lists in-frame clones only, not all of them. This table has 200,000 to 250,000 clones, 80% appearing once. Sequencing was performed on peripheral blood. The receptors were gathered from a woman aged 70-85 years with acute or convalescent COVID-19.

This clone appeared once. The gene calls are TRBV19 and TRBJ1-6; no definite D call. Germline values: CDR1 LNHDA, CDR2 SQIVND (reference sequence). The CDR3 runs 15 residues. V was shortened by 6 bases and J by 10 bases, with 19 bases between the two germline ends. The CDR3: CASRPPGSEGSPLHF. The CDR3 coding sequence is TGTGCCAGTAGGCCCCCAGGTTCGGAAGGATCACCCCTCCACTTT.

The rearrangement uses TRBV29-1 and TRBJ2-5, with 13 bases that match TRBD2. The germline V gene encodes CDR1 SQVTM and CDR2 ANQGSEA. With V trimmed by 0 bases and J by 4 bases, 8 bases remained unmatched. CDR3 length: 17 amino acids. Here the CDR3 reads CSVEDYRRTSGGETQYF. Here the CDR3 DNA reads TGCAGCGTTGAAGATTACAGGAGGACTAGCGGGGGAGAGACCCAGTACTTC.

This sequence joins TRBV2 and TRBJ1-1; TRBD1 might be the D (5 bases). The length of the CDR3 is 12 residues. Germline lookup yields CDR1 SNHLY and CDR2 FYNNEI. Trimming pared 6 bases from V and 1 base from J, leaving 6 bases between. Here the CDR3 DNA reads TGTGCCAGCAGGGACACGAACACTGAAGCTTTCTTT. This translates into CASRDTNTEAFF. Full variable domain (rest looked up from reference TRBV2 and TRBJ1-1): EPEVTQTPSHQVTQMGQEVILRCVPISNHLYFYWYRQILGQKVEFLVSFYNNEISEKSEIFDDQFSVERPDGSNFTLKIRSTKLEDSAMYFCASRDTNTEAFFGQGTRLTVV.

The V and J genes are TRBV30 and TRBJ2-1; maybe TRBD2 (6 bases). This CDR3 is 13 amino acids long. Germline V lookup: CDR1 GTSNPN, CDR2 SVGIG (reference sequence). Trimming removed 2 bases at V and 15 bases at J, with 20 bases between. The CDR3 coding sequence is TGTGCCTGGAGTACTTCCGGGACTCCCCTCCCGTTCTTC. Protein product: CAWSTSGTPLPFF. Using reference TRBV30 and TRBJ2-1 for the parts outside the CDR3, the full variable domain is SQTIHQWPATLVQPVGSPLSLECTVEGTSNPNLYWYRQAAGRGLQLLFYSVGIGQISSEVPQNLSASRPQDRQFILSSKKLLLSDSGFYLCAWSTSGTPLPFFGPGTRLTVL.

The chain links TRBV5-1 to TRBJ2-2; tentative D call: TRBD1 (6 bases). Germline CDR1 SGHRS, CDR2 YFSETQ. Between the trimmed V and J ends, which lost 2 bases and 3 bases, there was a span of 8 bases. The CDR3 is 14 amino acids. In DNA, the CDR3 is TGCGCCAGCAGCTTCCAGGGGTACACCGGGGAGCTGTTTTTT. Protein product: CASSFQGYTGELFF. Full variable domain (rest looked up from reference TRBV5-1 and TRBJ2-2): KAGVTQTPRYLIKTRGQQVTLSCSPISGHRSVSWYQQTPGQGLQFLFEYFSETQRNKGNFPGRFSGRQFSNSRSEMNVSTLELGDSALYLCASSFQGYTGELFFGEGSRLTVL.

This clone has a handful of counts. The rearrangement joins TRBV23-1 to TRBJ1-1; 7 nucleotides match TRBD1. TRBV23-1 is filed as an ORF, its function uncertain. The CDR3 is 15 amino acids. The V gene end was trimmed by 4 bases and the J gene end by 0 bases; junction bases not matched to a gene: 5. The CDR3 loop reads CASSRRQGMNTEAFF. The CDR3, as DNA: TGCGCCAGCAGTCGCCGACAGGGTATGAACACTGAAGCTTTCTTT.

The chain uses TRBV5-1 and TRBJ1-2; TRBD1 is a possible D gene (5 bases). Deletions cut 4 bases from V and 3 bases from J, with 13 bases between. Germline CDR1 SGHRS, CDR2 YFSETQ. The CDR3 sequence is 14 residues long. The CDR3 sequence is CASSQVQGDYGYTF. CDR3 nucleotides: TGCGCCAGCAGCCAAGTGCAGGGTGACTATGGCTACACCTTC.

The chain joins TRBV3-1 (or the pseudogene TRBV3-2) to TRBJ1-3, with TRBD1 matching over 9 bases. Looked up from germline, CDR1 is LGHDT and CDR2 is YNNKEL (reference sequence). The CDR3 is 18 amino acids. V lost 3 bases, J lost 0 bases, and 9 bases stayed unmatched. In DNA, the CDR3 is TGTGCCAGCAGCCACTACATGACAGGGGGGGCCTCTGGAAACACCATATATTTT. Protein: CASSHYMTGGASGNTIYF.

The V gene is TRBV5-1, the J gene TRBJ2-7; D not certain. CDR1 is SGHRS and CDR2 is YFSETQ in the germline V gene. The V end was cut by 7 bases, the J end by 0 bases, with 5 bases between. The CDR3 runs to 11 residues. CDR3 sequence: CASRNSYEQYF. In DNA form, the CDR3 reads TGCGCCAGCCGTAACTCCTACGAGCAGTACTTC.

The chain uses TRBV20-1 and TRBJ1-3; no clear D. V lost 3 bases and J lost 2, with 8 bases in between. Per the germline V gene, CDR1 is DFQATT and CDR2 is SNEGSKA (reference sequence). CDR3 length equals 13 residues. CDR3 sequence reads: CSASEGAGNTIYF. The CDR3 nucleotides are TGCAGTGCTAGTGAGGGAGCTGGAAACACCATATATTTT.

The chain joins TRBV24-1 to TRBJ2-3, with TRBD2 matching 9 bases. Germline V gives CDR1 KGHDR, CDR2 SFDVKD. The CDR3 contains 14 residues. Trimming at V came to 4 bases and at J to 4 bases, leaving 2 bases not matched to a gene. The CDR3 sequence is CATSDRTSADTQYF. CDR3 sequence (DNA): TGTGCCACCAGTGACCGGACTAGCGCAGATACGCAGTATTTT.

The chain joins TRBV11-2 to TRBJ2-6; the D gene is possibly TRBD2 (5 bases). The CDR3 length is 15 residues. Trimming pared 5 bases from V and 4 bases from J, leaving 12 bases between. Looked up from germline, CDR1 is SGHAT and CDR2 is FQNNGV. The CDR3 loop reads CASSQDPGGANVLTF. The CDR3 bases are TGTGCCAGCAGCCAGGACCCGGGAGGGGCCAACGTCCTGACTTTC.

This sequence joins TRBV7-3 and TRBJ2-2; 7 positions agree with TRBD1. With 2 bases clipped from V and 3 bases from J, the junction kept 3 bases outside the gene matches. Germline V gene data show CDR1 as SGHTA and CDR2 as FQGTGA. The CDR3 runs to 15 residues. The CDR3 DNA is TGTGCCAGCAGCTTACACCAGGGGGACACCGGGGAGCTGTTTTTT. Residues: CASSLHQGDTGELFF.

This clone was found a few times. The CDR3 loop reads CASSSTGGSYGYTF. CDR3 in DNA: TGTGCCAGCAGTTCGACAGGGGGATCCTATGGCTACACCTTC. This chain uses TRBV6-6 with TRBJ1-2; 9 bases agree with TRBD1. Trimming removed 4 bases from V and 4 bases from J; junction bases left unmatched: 4. CDR1 is MNHNY, CDR2 SVGAGI, per germline (reference sequence). This CDR3 is 14 amino acids long.

This clone was observed a few times. This chain connects TRBV11-2 to TRBJ2-2, with D perhaps TRBD2 (5 bases). Trimming removed 2 bases from V and 2 bases from J, with 6 bases in between. The CDR3 extends over 14 amino acids. CDR1 SGHAT and CDR2 FQNNGV come from the germline V gene. CDR3 nucleotide sequence: TGTGCCAGCAGCTTACTAGCCAACACCGGGGAGCTGTTTTTT. This codes for CASSLLANTGELFF.

This sequence joins TRBV7-9 and TRBJ2-3; tentatively, D is TRBD1 (6 bases). CDR1 and CDR2 (germline): SEHNR, FQNEAQ (reference sequence). This CDR3 spans 14 amino acids. Trimming cost V 3 bases and J 3 bases, with 10 bases left between them. The CDR3 spells CASSFGQWTDTQYF. The DNA of the CDR3 is TGTGCCAGCAGCTTTGGACAGTGGACAGATACGCAGTATTTT.

The chain recombines TRBV28 with TRBJ2-6; D is possibly TRBD2 (6 bases). The CDR3 sequence is 16 residues long. Germline lookup yields CDR1 MDHEN and CDR2 SYDVKM. V lost 4 bases and J lost 2, with 12 bases in between. CDR3 residues: CASSWGTLAGANVLTF. The CDR3 DNA follows: TGTGCCAGCAGTTGGGGGACTTTAGCTGGGGCCAACGTCCTGACTTTC.

This clone was found once. The chain carries TRBV5-1 and TRBJ2-3; 7 nucleotides align to TRBD2. J gave up 2 bases and V 4 bases, and 16 bases lay outside the gene matches. CDR3 size: 18 residues. CDR1 SGHRS and CDR2 YFSETQ come from the germline V gene. CDR3 region: CASSPGRASGTYTDTQYF. As DNA, the CDR3 is TGCGCCAGCAGCCCAGGTCGGGCTAGCGGAACCTACACAGATACGCAGTATTTT.

This rearrangement joins TRBV18 to TRBJ2-1; possibly TRBD1 for D (6 bases). Germline V CDR1 and CDR2: KGHSH, LQKENI. The CDR3 consists of 13 residues. The V gene lost 4 bases and the J gene lost 7 bases, with 11 bases spanning the gap. For the CDR3, the DNA is TGTGCCAGCTCACTGGGACAAACTAATGAGCAGTTCTTC. This codes for CASSLGQTNEQFF.

The V and J genes are TRBV5-1 and TRBJ1-2; D unclear. Germline loops: CDR1 SGHRS, CDR2 YFSETQ. CDR3 length: 14 residues. Trimming removed 5 bases at V and 0 bases at J, with 11 bases between. The CDR3, as DNA: TGCGCCAGCAGTTCTGCGGGTTCTAACTATGGCTACACCTTC. It is translated as CASSSAGSNYGYTF.

V is TRBV4-2 and J is TRBJ1-1, with TRBD1 identical over 9 bases. V lost 3 bases, J lost 5 bases, and 10 bases stayed unmatched. From germline, CDR1 is LGHNA and CDR2 YNFKEQ. The CDR3 spans 16 residues. The CDR3 protein is CASSHLPGQGGTEAFF. CDR3 coding DNA: TGTGCCAGCAGCCATCTCCCGGGACAGGGAGGGACTGAAGCTTTCTTT.

The chain combines TRBV2 with TRBJ2-3, with D uncertain. Germline V lookup: CDR1 SNHLY, CDR2 FYNNEI. The CDR3 consists of 14 residues. Trimming pared 1 base from V and 2 bases from J, leaving 7 bases between. CDR3 sequence (DNA): TGTGCCAGCAGTGAAGGACTTAACACAGATACGCAGTATTTT. Translating it yields CASSEGLNTDTQYF.

As DNA, the CDR3 is TGTGCCTGGAGTGACACAGGTTCACCCCTCCACTTT. It translates to CAWSDTGSPLHF. The genes are TRBV30 and TRBJ1-6; a possible D gene is TRBD1 (5 bases). Germline CDR1 GTSNPN, CDR2 SVGIG (reference sequence). CDR3 size: 12 residues. Deletions cut 1 base from V and 9 bases from J, with 7 bases between.

This chain connects TRBV27 to TRBJ2-5; maybe TRBD2 (6 bases). This CDR3 spans 15 amino acids. Germline-derived CDR1 and CDR2 are MNHEY and SMNVEV (reference sequence). Trimming removed 4 bases from V and 1 base from J, with 13 bases in between. The CDR3 loop reads CASSSRTTPQETQYF. The CDR3 nucleotides are TGTGCCAGCAGTTCCCGGACTACTCCCCAAGAGACCCAGTACTTC.

This rearrangement joins TRBV4-1 to TRBJ2-7, with D perhaps matching TRBD2 (7 bases). Trimming took off 4 bases at V and 6 bases at J, with 13 bases between the two ends. The CDR3 has 13 amino acids. Germline V gene data show CDR1 as MGHRA and CDR2 as YSYEKL. CDR3 amino acids: CASSPLRGGEQYV. The CDR3 coding sequence is TGCGCCAGCAGCCCCTTGAGGGGGGGCGAGCAGTACGTC.

The chain carries TRBV5-4 and TRBJ1-2, with 8 bases identical to TRBD1. Looked up from germline, CDR1 is SGHNT and CDR2 is YYREEE (reference sequence). The CDR3 extends over 16 amino acids. The ends lost 3 bases at V and 8 bases at J; junction bases unmatched: 15. The CDR3 reads CASSSKTNDRGEGYTF. The CDR3 nucleotides read TGTGCCAGCAGCTCGAAGACTAATGACAGGGGAGAAGGCTACACCTTC.

This chain uses TRBV18 with TRBJ1-3; D might be TRBD1 (6 bases). CDR1 KGHSH and CDR2 LQKENI come from the germline V gene. The CDR3 covers 16 residues. Trimming shortened V by 2 bases and J by 1 base, and 12 bases separated the two germline ends. CDR3: CASSPAGGQSGNTIYF. In DNA form, the CDR3 reads TGTGCCAGCTCACCAGCCGGGGGGCAGTCTGGAAACACCATATATTTT. Combining the CDR3 with reference TRBV18 and TRBJ1-3 gives the whole variable domain NAGVMQNPRHLVRRRGQEARLRCSPMKGHSHVYWYRQLPEEGLKFMVYLQKENIIDESGMPKERFSAEFPKEGPSILRIQQVVRGDSAAYFCASSPAGGQSGNTIYFGEGSWLTVV.

The rearrangement uses TRBV6-2 or TRBV6-3 and TRBJ2-1; D is unresolved. This CDR3 comprises 13 residues. Germline values: CDR1 MNHEY, CDR2 SVGEGT. V was trimmed by 6 bases and J by 9 bases, leaving 15 bases between them. CDR3: CASSPHNRVEQFF. The DNA of the CDR3 is TGTGCCAGCAGCCCTCACAATCGGGTTGAGCAGTTCTTC.